These 23 T cell receptor beta chains originate from one sample sequenced in a study of tumor T cells in aggressive B-cell lymphoma. Sequenced by immunoSEQ multiplex PCR; TCRdb stores in-frame clones only, minus some. Counted here are about 3,600 clones, more than 80% occurring once; the ten biggest clones make up about 3.7%. The sample comprised tumor tissue. These receptors were taken from an adult with diffuse large B cell lymphoma.

The genes are TRBV7-2 and TRBJ2-3, with 10 bases aligning to TRBD1. This CDR3 is built from 14 residues. Germline loops: CDR1 SGHTA, CDR2 FQGNSA. Trimming at V came to 4 bases and at J to 4 bases, leaving 2 bases not matched to a gene. The CDR3 loop reads CASSWDRGADTQYF. CDR3 nucleotide sequence: TGTGCCAGCAGCTGGGACAGGGGCGCAGATACGCAGTATTTT.

DNA for the CDR3: TGTGCCAGCAGCGAGGAGCGGGGGTACTCTGGAAACACCATATATTTT. It yields the protein CASSEERGYSGNTIYF. This rearrangement joins TRBV9 to TRBJ1-3; perhaps TRBD1 as D (5 bases). This CDR3 is 16 amino acids long. V was clipped by 3 bases and J by 0 bases, with 13 bases between them. Germline V gene lookup returns CDR1 SGDLS and CDR2 YYNGEE.

The CDR3: CAWSVLGQIYGYTF. The CDR3 coding sequence is TGTGCCTGGAGTGTTCTGGGACAGATCTATGGCTACACCTTC. The chain employs TRBV30 and TRBJ1-2; 7 bases map to TRBD1. The V gene end was trimmed by 0 bases and the J gene end by 4 bases; junction bases not matched to a gene: 5. Germline CDR1 is GTSNPN and CDR2 is SVGIG (reference sequence). CDR3 length equals 14 residues. The whole variable domain, filled in from reference TRBV30 and TRBJ1-2, reads SQTIHQWPATLVQPVGSPLSLECTVEGTSNPNLYWYRQAAGRGLQLLFYSVGIGQISSEVPQNLSASRPQDRQFILSSKKLLLSDSGFYLCAWSVLGQIYGYTFGSGTRLTVV.

The rearrangement uses TRBV4-3 and TRBJ1-1; a weak D match, TRBD1 (6 bases). The germline V and J ends were trimmed by 4 bases and 7 bases, with 13 bases remaining between them. This CDR3 spans 13 amino acids. Germline lookup yields CDR1 LGHNA and CDR2 YSLEER. CDR3: CASSRGPRVEAFF. The CDR3 DNA reads as TGCGCCAGCAGCCGGGGGCCGCGAGTTGAAGCTTTCTTT.

The CDR3 DNA sequence: TGTGCCAGCAGCCCCCAGGGGCACGGGACAGGGGCCTCCTACGAGCAGTACTTC. Translated: CASSPQGHGTGASYEQYF. The chain couples TRBV9 to TRBJ2-7, with 10 positions matching TRBD1. After removal of 4 bases from V and 0 bases from J, the junction contained 13 bases not matched to a gene. This CDR3 is built from 18 residues. The germline CDR1 and CDR2 sequences are SGDLS and YYNGEE.

V and J are TRBV7-2 and TRBJ2-5, with 10 nucleotides matching TRBD2. V lost 1 base and J lost 2; bases outside the gene matches: 4. There are 16 residues in the CDR3. CDR1 is SGHTA, CDR2 FQGNSA, per germline. CDR3 sequence reads: CASSLEVSGGQETQYF. The CDR3 DNA reads TGTGCCAGCAGCTTAGAGGTTAGCGGGGGGCAAGAGACCCAGTACTTC.

The chain has TRBV7-2 and TRBJ2-4, with D possibly TRBD2 on 5 matching bases. Germline V gene sequence: CDR1 SGHTA, CDR2 FQGNSA. The CDR3 consists of 13 residues. V gave up 5 bases and J gave up 7 bases, with 12 bases separating them. The CDR3 spells CASSPEGGNIQYF. CDR3 coding DNA: TGTGCCAGCAGCCCCGAGGGTGGTAACATTCAGTACTTC. The variable domain in full, with the rest retrieved from reference TRBV7-2 and TRBJ2-4, is GAGVSQSPSNKVTEKGKDVELRCDPISGHTALYWYRQSLGQGLEFLIYFQGNSAPDKSGLPSDRFSAERTGGSVSTLTIQRTQQEDSAVYLCASSPEGGNIQYFGAGTRLSVL.

The V gene is TRBV6-1, the J gene TRBJ2-5; D not certain. Trimming shortened V by 6 bases and J by 5 bases, and 7 bases separated the two germline ends. The CDR3 totals 11 residues. Germline V gene sequence: CDR1 MNHNS, CDR2 SASEGT. CDR3 bases: TGTGCCAGCAGCCCCGGGGAGACCCAGTACTTC. Its protein is CASSPGETQYF.

The CDR3 DNA reads as TGTGCCAGCAGCGTAGTTAGCGGGGGGTCTAATGAGCAGTTCTTC. Protein sequence: CASSVVSGGSNEQFF. The chain recombines TRBV9 with TRBJ2-1; 10 positions match TRBD2. Per germline, CDR1 SGDLS and CDR2 YYNGEE. The CDR3 covers 15 residues. V shed 0 bases, J shed 7 bases, and the junction held 4 bases outside the gene matches.

The gene calls are TRBV7-8 and TRBJ2-2, with no clear D. V was cut by 0 bases and J by 0 bases, with 8 bases left in between. Germline V CDR1 and CDR2: SGHVS, FQNEAQ. This CDR3 has 16 residues. The CDR3 loop reads CASSLALEPNTGELFF. As DNA, the CDR3 is TGTGCCAGCAGCTTAGCGCTGGAGCCGAACACCGGGGAGCTGTTTTTT.

The chain links TRBV2 to TRBJ2-3; 10 nucleotides agree with TRBD2. V was pared by 8 bases and J by 2 bases, with 7 bases of the junction left unmatched. Per the germline V gene, CDR1 is SNHLY and CDR2 is FYNNEI. This CDR3 contains 15 residues. The CDR3 region is CASGSTSGLTDTQYF. In nucleotides, the CDR3 is TGTGCCAGCGGGTCGACTAGCGGGCTCACAGATACGCAGTATTTT.

CDR3 in DNA: TGTGCCAGCAGCCCCATTGGGGGGGTAGTGTACGAGCAGTACTTC. This translates into CASSPIGGVVYEQYF. The V and J genes are TRBV7-2 and TRBJ2-7, with TRBD2 identical over 7 bases. Germline CDR1 reads SGHTA; CDR2 reads FQGNSA. Unmatched junction bases numbered 11, after V lost 5 bases and J lost 4 bases. CDR3 length: 15 residues.

The chain combines TRBV5-1 with TRBJ2-1, with 7 bases fitting TRBD1. In germline, CDR1 is SGHRS, CDR2 YFSETQ. The CDR3 extends over 13 amino acids. V shed 5 bases and J 6 bases; nucleotides not matched to a gene: 5. This CDR3 reads CASREGTVNEQFF. The CDR3 DNA sequence: TGCGCCAGCAGGGAAGGGACAGTCAATGAGCAGTTCTTC.

The gene calls are TRBV28 and TRBJ1-6; D is unclear. There are 15 residues in the CDR3. V was clipped by 3 bases and J by 9 bases, with 15 bases between them. CDR1 MDHEN and CDR2 SYDVKM come from the germline V gene. DNA for the CDR3: TGTGCCAGCAGTTTGGCCTCGGCCTGGGCTTCACCCCTCCACTTT. Translated: CASSLASAWASPLHF. Drawing the rest from reference TRBV28 and TRBJ1-6, the complete variable domain is DVKVTQSSRYLVKRTGEKVFLECVQDMDHENMFWYRQDPGLGLRLIYFSYDVKMKEKGDIPEGYSVSREKKERFSLILESASTNQTSMYLCASSLASAWASPLHFGNGTRLTVT.

The CDR3 DNA reads TGTGCCAGCAGCGTATTTGATCGGCCAGGGGGCGAGCAGTACTTC. This codes for CASSVFDRPGGEQYF. The chain is built from TRBV9 and TRBJ2-7; 7 nucleotides match TRBD1. Germline V gene sequence: CDR1 SGDLS, CDR2 YYNGEE. The CDR3 totals 15 residues. V dropped 1 base and J dropped 6; count of bases not matched to a gene: 10.

The chain employs TRBV6-5 and TRBJ2-7; D is unresolved. Trimming left V 5 bases short and J 6 bases short, with 17 bases between. The CDR3 has 14 amino acids. CDR1 is MNHEY, CDR2 SVGAGI, per germline. Written as DNA, the CDR3 is TGTGCCAGCAGTCTCCCACATCGGAGACTCGAGCAGTACTTC. This translates into CASSLPHRRLEQYF.

The chain couples TRBV7-8 to TRBJ1-6, with TRBD1 identical over 8 bases. Looked up from germline, CDR1 is SGHVS and CDR2 is FQNEAQ. The CDR3 totals 15 residues. Losses at the gene ends were 5 bases for V and 1 base for J; bases not matched to a gene: 1. CDR3 region: CASSRQGSYNSPLHF. In nucleotides, the CDR3 is TGTGCCAGCAGCCGACAGGGGTCCTATAATTCACCCCTCCACTTT.

The chain links TRBV28 to TRBJ1-6; the match to TRBD1 covers 10 bases. The CDR3 length is 15 residues. Trimming cost V 6 bases and J 10 bases; bases outside gene matches: 9. CDR1 is MDHEN, CDR2 SYDVKM, per germline. The CDR3 protein is CASSWFGTGASPLHF. As DNA, the CDR3 is TGTGCCAGCAGCTGGTTCGGGACAGGGGCCTCACCCCTCCACTTT.

The V gene is TRBV6-5, the J gene TRBJ1-2, with 7 bases identical to TRBD1. Germline CDR1 reads MNHEY; CDR2 reads SVGAGI. Trimming removed 6 bases from V and 4 bases from J; junction bases left unmatched: 5. This CDR3 is built from 13 residues. The CDR3 loop is CASSLTGIYGYTF. As DNA, the CDR3 is TGTGCCAGCAGCTTGACAGGGATCTATGGCTACACCTTC.

The chain recombines TRBV6-6 with TRBJ1-1; 9 bases are shared with TRBD1. The CDR3 consists of 14 residues. V trimming: 5 bases; J trimming: 8 bases; junction bases outside the gene matches: 9. CDR1 is MNHNY and CDR2 is SVGAGI in the germline V gene (reference sequence). CDR3 amino acids: CASSPTHRGLEAFF. As DNA, the CDR3 is TGTGCCAGCAGTCCAACCCACAGGGGGCTCGAAGCTTTCTTT.

This chain links TRBV4-3 with TRBJ2-3; D may be TRBD2 (6 bases). The CDR3 is 16 residues long. Germline loops: CDR1 LGHNA, CDR2 YSLEER. V lost 0 bases and J lost 4, with 14 bases in between. CDR3 sequence (DNA): TGCGCCAGCAGCCAAGAAACGGGGGTTTGGGCAGATACGCAGTATTTT. This translates into CASSQETGVWADTQYF.

The chain recombines TRBV19 with TRBJ1-6, with TRBD1 identical over 9 bases. CDR3 length: 16 residues. Trimming cost V 5 bases and J 10 bases; bases outside gene matches: 12. Germline values: CDR1 LNHDA, CDR2 SQIVND (reference sequence). The CDR3 spells CASSLTKDRGSSPLHF. Written as DNA, the CDR3 is TGTGCCAGTAGTCTCACGAAGGACAGGGGATCCTCACCCCTCCACTTT.

J is TRBJ2-7 and V is TRBV7-3, with TRBD1 as a possible D gene (6 bases). Deletions cut 11 bases from V and 0 bases from J, with 17 bases between. The CDR3 is 14 residues long. CDR1 is SGHTA, CDR2 FQGTGA, per germline. Written as DNA, the CDR3 is TGTGCCGGAAGACAGGCCTCAAGCTCCTACGAGCAGTACTTC. Protein: CAGRQASSSYEQYF.